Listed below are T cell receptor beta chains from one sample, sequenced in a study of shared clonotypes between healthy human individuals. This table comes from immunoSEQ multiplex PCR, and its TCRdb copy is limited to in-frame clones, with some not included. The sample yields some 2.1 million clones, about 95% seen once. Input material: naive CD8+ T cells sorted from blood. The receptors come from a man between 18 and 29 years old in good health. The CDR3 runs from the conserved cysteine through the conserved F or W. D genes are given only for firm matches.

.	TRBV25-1	CASSEGYTEAFF
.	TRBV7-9	CASSPSPGVLQETQYF
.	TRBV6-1	CASSARGSYEQYF
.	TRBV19	CASSPRVGAFYEQYF
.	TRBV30	CAWRPPRGGVETQYF
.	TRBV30	CAWGITDTQYF
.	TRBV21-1	CASRNRPYREELFF
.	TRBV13	CASSLAEETQYF
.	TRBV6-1	CASTLPRGPNTEAFF
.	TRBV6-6	CASSYSAGGVPEQYF
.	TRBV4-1	CASSHEATSTDTQYF
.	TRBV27	CASREPGSLDNEQFF
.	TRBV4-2	CASSQDSGSYNEQFF
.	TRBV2	CASSETAGAYYGYTF
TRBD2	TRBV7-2	CASSFFSGSLNEQFF
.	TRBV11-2	CASSLDGDLNTEAFF
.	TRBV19	CASSAALDYEQYF
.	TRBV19	CASSRLWTLANTGELFF
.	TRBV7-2	CASSHDSLYGYTF
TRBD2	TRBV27	CASSLLAGGQDTQYF
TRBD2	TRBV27	CASSPRIAGEQFF
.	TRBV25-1	CASSESGLGGELFF
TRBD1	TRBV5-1	CASSLGDSVNYGYTF
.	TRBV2	CASSPTRGGETQYF